The rows below give T cell receptor beta chains drawn from one sample of a study of T cells after yellow fever vaccination. TCRdb itself ran the 5' RACE reads through MiXCR, one entry per CDR3 protein. The table lists approximately 160,000 distinct CDR3 sequences, roughly a tenth of them singletons. The sequencing used CD8+ T cells sorted from PBMCs, collected 45 days after the yellow fever booster vaccination. Receptor source: a man between 18 and 35 years old who received the YFV17D yellow fever vaccine. The CDR3 runs from the conserved cysteine through the conserved F or W. A D gene is named only where the DNA matches it firmly. Only part of the rows carry a size: once, few, many, or a class if the clone is expanded.

clone_size: few
j_call: TRBJ1-1
v_call: TRBV6-5
d_call: TRBD1
cdr3_length: 16
cdr3_aa: CASSTGQAIPNTEAFF
cdr3_nt: TGTGCCAGCAGTACCGGACAGGCGATTCCGAACACTGAAGCTTTCTTT

clone_size: few
j_call: TRBJ2-6
v_call: TRBV7-9
d_call: NA
cdr3_length: 17
cdr3_aa: CASSPPNETSGANVLTF
cdr3_nt: TGTGCCAGCAGCCCCCCGAATGAAACCTCTGGGGCCAACGTCCTGACTTTC

clone_size: few
j_call: TRBJ1-1
v_call: TRBV19
d_call: NA
cdr3_length: 13
cdr3_aa: CASSIERATEAFF
cdr3_nt: TGTGCCAGTAGTATAGAGAGGGCCACTGAAGCTTTCTTT

clone_size: NA
j_call: TRBJ2-2
v_call: TRBV4-3
d_call: TRBD2
cdr3_length: 17
cdr3_aa: CASSQDRSGGAGGELFF
cdr3_nt: TGCGCCAGCAGCCAAGATCGCAGCGGGGGGGCTGGCGGGGAGCTGTTTTTT

clone_size: NA
j_call: TRBJ1-1
v_call: TRBV6-6
d_call: NA
cdr3_length: 10
cdr3_aa: CASNNTEAFF
cdr3_nt: TGTGCCAGCAACAACACTGAAGCTTTCTTT

clone_size: NA
j_call: TRBJ1-1
v_call: TRBV4-1
d_call: NA
cdr3_length: 14
cdr3_aa: CASSVTGMNTEAFF
cdr3_nt: TGCGCCAGCAGCGTAACAGGGATGAACACTGAAGCTTTCTTT

clone_size: NA
j_call: TRBJ2-5
v_call: TRBV28
d_call: TRBD2
cdr3_length: 17
cdr3_aa: CASSLSYSGGYQETQYF
cdr3_nt: TGTGCCAGCAGTTTATCCTATAGCGGGGGTTACCAAGAGACCCAGTACTTC

clone_size: few
j_call: TRBJ1-2
v_call: TRBV29-1
d_call: TRBD1
cdr3_length: 12
cdr3_aa: CSVAGTGDGYTF
cdr3_nt: TGCAGCGTTGCCGGGACAGGGGATGGCTACACCTTC

clone_size: NA
j_call: TRBJ1-2
v_call: TRBV20-1
d_call: NA
cdr3_length: 14
cdr3_aa: CSAVETRLSYGYTF
cdr3_nt: TGCAGTGCTGTCGAGACGAGGTTGAGCTATGGCTACACCTTC

clone_size: NA
j_call: TRBJ2-1
v_call: TRBV5-6
d_call: NA
cdr3_length: 14
cdr3_aa: CASSRPLSYNEQFF
cdr3_nt: TGTGCCAGCAGCCGTCCTCTCTCCTACAATGAGCAGTTCTTC

clone_size: once
j_call: TRBJ2-7
v_call: TRBV30
d_call: TRBD1
cdr3_length: 14
cdr3_aa: CAYSNRDRGYEQYF
cdr3_nt: TGTGCCTACTCAAACAGGGACAGGGGGTACGAGCAGTACTTC

clone_size: NA
j_call: TRBJ1-1
v_call: TRBV9
d_call: NA
cdr3_length: 14
cdr3_aa: CASSDPGLDTEAFF
cdr3_nt: TGTGCCAGCAGCGACCCAGGGTTGGACACTGAAGCTTTCTTT

clone_size: few
j_call: TRBJ1-6
v_call: TRBV6-6
d_call: NA
cdr3_length: 17
cdr3_aa: CASSPLYGEKYNSPLHF
cdr3_nt: TGTGCCAGCAGCCCACTTTACGGGGAGAAGTATAATTCACCCCTCCACTTT

clone_size: few
j_call: TRBJ2-5
v_call: TRBV6-6
d_call: NA
cdr3_length: 17
cdr3_aa: CASVGSVGDEYQETQYF
cdr3_nt: TGTGCCAGCGTTGGTTCCGTGGGAGATGAGTACCAAGAGACCCAGTACTTC

clone_size: NA
j_call: TRBJ2-5
v_call: TRBV4-3
d_call: TRBD2
cdr3_length: 17
cdr3_aa: CASSQDPSSGGQETQYF
cdr3_nt: TGCGCCAGCAGCCAAGATCCGTCTAGCGGGGGCCAAGAGACCCAGTACTTC

clone_size: NA
j_call: TRBJ1-6
v_call: TRBV6-5
d_call: NA
cdr3_length: 15
cdr3_aa: CASSFGTPYNSPLHF
cdr3_nt: TGTGCCAGCAGTTTCGGGACACCTTATAATTCACCCCTCCACTTT

clone_size: few
j_call: TRBJ2-1
v_call: TRBV19
d_call: TRBD1
cdr3_length: 17
cdr3_aa: CASSILQGKGYYNEQFF
cdr3_nt: TGTGCCAGTAGTATCCTACAGGGGAAGGGGTACTACAATGAGCAGTTCTTC

clone_size: few
j_call: TRBJ1-5
v_call: TRBV12-3/TRBV12-4
d_call: TRBD1
cdr3_length: 15
cdr3_aa: CASSPGTGVNQPQHF
cdr3_nt: TGTGCCAGCAGTCCCGGGACAGGGGTAAATCAGCCCCAGCATTTT

clone_size: NA
j_call: TRBJ2-7
v_call: TRBV27
d_call: NA
cdr3_length: 13
cdr3_aa: CASSLAGPDEQYF
cdr3_nt: TGTGCCAGCAGTTTAGCAGGGCCGGATGAGCAGTACTTC

clone_size: NA
j_call: TRBJ1-1
v_call: TRBV27
d_call: NA
cdr3_length: 14
cdr3_aa: CASSLGGLTAEAFF
cdr3_nt: TGTGCCAGCAGTTTAGGGGGGCTTACGGCGGAAGCTTTCTTT

clone_size: few
j_call: TRBJ2-3
v_call: TRBV6-6
d_call: TRBD2
cdr3_length: 16
cdr3_aa: CASSWTSGVGTDTQYF
cdr3_nt: TGTGCCAGCAGTTGGACTAGCGGGGTTGGCACAGATACGCAGTATTTT

clone_size: NA
j_call: TRBJ1-1
v_call: TRBV5-6
d_call: NA
cdr3_length: 15
cdr3_aa: CASSLEGYGTPAEAF
cdr3_nt: TGTGCCAGCAGCTTGGAAGGGTACGGGACGCCGGCTGAAGCTTTT

clone_size: many
j_call: TRBJ2-7
v_call: TRBV10-3
d_call: TRBD2
cdr3_length: 17
cdr3_aa: CAISGEIRGGSSYEQYF
cdr3_nt: TGTGCCATCAGCGGAGAGATCAGAGGCGGGAGCTCCTACGAGCAGTACTTC

clone_size: few
j_call: TRBJ2-1
v_call: TRBV4-1
d_call: NA
cdr3_length: 15
cdr3_aa: CASSHQGGSYNEQFF
cdr3_nt: TGCGCCAGCAGCCATCAAGGGGGGTCCTACAATGAGCAGTTCTTC

clone_size: few
j_call: TRBJ2-7
v_call: TRBV5-1
d_call: NA
cdr3_length: 14
cdr3_aa: CASSPTGRTYEQYF
cdr3_nt: TGCGCCAGCAGCCCTACAGGGCGGACGTACGAGCAGTACTTC

clone_size: NA
j_call: TRBJ2-1
v_call: TRBV29-1
d_call: NA
cdr3_length: 12
cdr3_aa: CSVDREYNEQFF
cdr3_nt: TGCAGCGTTGACAGGGAGTACAATGAGCAGTTCTTC

clone_size: many
j_call: TRBJ2-5
v_call: TRBV6-6
d_call: TRBD1
cdr3_length: 13
cdr3_aa: CASRVGTEETQYF
cdr3_nt: TGTGCCAGCAGAGTAGGGACAGAAGAGACCCAGTACTTC

clone_size: few
j_call: TRBJ1-1
v_call: TRBV12-3/TRBV12-4
d_call: NA
cdr3_length: 13
cdr3_aa: CASSPAGGTEAFF
cdr3_nt: TGTGCCAGCAGTCCAGCGGGTGGAACTGAAGCTTTCTTT

clone_size: NA
j_call: TRBJ1-1
v_call: TRBV7-3
d_call: NA
cdr3_length: 14
cdr3_aa: CASSLEPGDTEAFF
cdr3_nt: TGTGCCAGCAGCTTAGAACCCGGGGACACTGAAGCTTTCTTT

clone_size: many
j_call: TRBJ2-1
v_call: TRBV7-8
d_call: TRBD2
cdr3_length: 16
cdr3_aa: CASSSFRAGGYNEQFF
cdr3_nt: TGTGCCAGCAGCTCCTTTCGGGCGGGGGGCTACAATGAGCAGTTCTTC

clone_size: few
j_call: TRBJ2-1
v_call: TRBV5-5
d_call: NA
cdr3_length: 12
cdr3_aa: CASSRVVHEQFF
cdr3_nt: TGTGCCAGCAGCCGGGTGGTCCATGAGCAGTTCTTC

clone_size: NA
j_call: TRBJ2-1
v_call: TRBV2
d_call: TRBD1
cdr3_length: 16
cdr3_aa: CASSEPAGGYVNEQFF
cdr3_nt: TGTGCCAGCAGCGAACCAGCAGGGGGTTACGTCAATGAGCAGTTCTTC

clone_size: many
j_call: TRBJ1-2
v_call: TRBV7-2
d_call: NA
cdr3_length: 14
cdr3_aa: CASSLAAGNYGYTF
cdr3_nt: TGTGCCAGCAGCTTAGCTGCGGGGAACTATGGCTACACCTTC

clone_size: NA
j_call: TRBJ2-3
v_call: TRBV24-1
d_call: NA
cdr3_length: 16
cdr3_aa: CATSDLPGSSTDTQYF
cdr3_nt: TGTGCCACCAGTGATTTACCAGGGTCCAGCACAGATACGCAGTATTTT

clone_size: few
j_call: TRBJ2-7
v_call: TRBV14
d_call: NA
cdr3_length: 15
cdr3_aa: CASSHQGLGIGEQYF
cdr3_nt: TGTGCCAGCAGCCATCAGGGCCTAGGGATTGGCGAGCAGTACTTC

clone_size: few
j_call: TRBJ1-2
v_call: TRBV4-1
d_call: NA
cdr3_length: 14
cdr3_aa: CASSQEWGAGGYTF
cdr3_nt: TGCGCCAGCAGCCAAGAATGGGGGGCCGGCGGCTACACCTTC

clone_size: NA
j_call: TRBJ1-1
v_call: TRBV27
d_call: NA
cdr3_length: 15
cdr3_aa: CASSPRKVLGTEAFF
cdr3_nt: TGTGCCAGCAGTCCTCGAAAGGTCTTGGGGACTGAAGCTTTCTTT